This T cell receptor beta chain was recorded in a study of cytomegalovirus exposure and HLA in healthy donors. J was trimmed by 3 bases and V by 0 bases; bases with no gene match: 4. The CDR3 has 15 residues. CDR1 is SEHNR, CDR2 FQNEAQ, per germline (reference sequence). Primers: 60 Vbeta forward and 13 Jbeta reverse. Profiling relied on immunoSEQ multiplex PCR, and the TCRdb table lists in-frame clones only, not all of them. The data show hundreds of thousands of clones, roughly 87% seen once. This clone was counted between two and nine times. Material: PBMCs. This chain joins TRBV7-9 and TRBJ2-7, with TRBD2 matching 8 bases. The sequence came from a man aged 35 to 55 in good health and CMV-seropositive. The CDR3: CASSLARAGVYEQYF. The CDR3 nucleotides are TGTGCCAGCAGCTTAGCTCGAGCGGGAGTCTACGAGCAGTACTTC.